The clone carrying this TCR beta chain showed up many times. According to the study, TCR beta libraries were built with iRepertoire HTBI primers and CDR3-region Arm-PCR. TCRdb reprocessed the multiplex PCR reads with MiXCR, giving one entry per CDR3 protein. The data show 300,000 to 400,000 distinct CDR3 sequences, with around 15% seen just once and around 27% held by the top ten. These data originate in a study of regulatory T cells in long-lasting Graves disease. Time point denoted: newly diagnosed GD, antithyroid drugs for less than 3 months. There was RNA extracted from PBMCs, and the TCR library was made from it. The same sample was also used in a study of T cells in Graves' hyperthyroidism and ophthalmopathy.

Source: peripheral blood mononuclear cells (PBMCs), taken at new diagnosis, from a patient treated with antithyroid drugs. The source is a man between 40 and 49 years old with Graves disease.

CDR3 region: CASSLLGGWDIQYF. The CDR3 DNA sequence: TGTGCCAGCAGTTTATTGGGGGGATGGGACATTCAGTACTTC. The rearrangement uses TRBV12-3 or TRBV12-4 and TRBJ2-4; a weak D match, TRBD2 (6 bases). The CDR3 runs to 14 residues. V lost 2 bases and J 8 bases, leaving 13 bases between the germline ends.